This TCR beta chain was profiled in a study of OX40 agonist ivuxolimab in advanced cancers. Findings and limits, study-wide: In the expanded peripheral T cells, antigen specificity was never determined. Fewer expanded clones were found on average in CD4+ than in CD8+ T cells.

The method was immunoSEQ multiplex PCR; TCRdb's version includes in-frame clones alone and lacks a portion of them. The table shows some 58,000 clones, with roughly 80% occurring only once. V was shortened by 1 base and J by 7 bases, with 14 bases between the two germline ends. There are 15 residues in the CDR3. CDR1 and CDR2 (germline): MGHRA, YSYEKL. Comments on this clone: Its specificity is not known.

The chain carries TRBV4-1 and TRBJ2-1; D uncertain. This receptor was identified in an adult with an advanced solid tumor such as melanoma, head and neck, liver or kidney cancer. This specimen consisted of CD4+ or CD8+ T cells sorted from blood, obtained in a trial of the OX40 agonist ivuxolimab. The chain's CDR3 is CASSQGWSTWNEQFF. CDR3 coding DNA: TGCGCCAGCAGCCAAGGATGGTCAACTTGGAATGAGCAGTTCTTC.